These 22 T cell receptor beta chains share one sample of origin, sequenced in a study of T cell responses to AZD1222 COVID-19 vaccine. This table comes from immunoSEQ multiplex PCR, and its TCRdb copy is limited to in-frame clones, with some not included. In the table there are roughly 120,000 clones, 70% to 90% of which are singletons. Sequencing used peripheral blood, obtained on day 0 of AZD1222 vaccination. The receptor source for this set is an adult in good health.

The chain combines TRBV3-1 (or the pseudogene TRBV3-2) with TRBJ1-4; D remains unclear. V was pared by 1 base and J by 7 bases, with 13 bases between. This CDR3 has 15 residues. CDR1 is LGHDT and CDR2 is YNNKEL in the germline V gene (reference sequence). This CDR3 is CASSQGRSGSEKLFF. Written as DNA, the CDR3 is TGTGCCAGCAGCCAAGGACGATCCGGGAGTGAAAAACTGTTTTTT.

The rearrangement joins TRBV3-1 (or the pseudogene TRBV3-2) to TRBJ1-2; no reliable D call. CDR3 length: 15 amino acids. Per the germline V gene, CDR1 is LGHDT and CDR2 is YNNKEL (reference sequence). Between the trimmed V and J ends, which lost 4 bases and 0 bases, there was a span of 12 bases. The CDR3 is CASSPLDGTNYGYTF. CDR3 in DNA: TGTGCCAGCAGCCCACTTGACGGAACTAACTATGGCTACACCTTC.

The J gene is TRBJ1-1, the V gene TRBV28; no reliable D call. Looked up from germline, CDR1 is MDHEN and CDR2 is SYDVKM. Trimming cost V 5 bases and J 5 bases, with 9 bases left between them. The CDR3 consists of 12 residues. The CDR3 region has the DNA TGTGCCAGCAGTCTTCAGGTAACTGAAGCTTTCTTT. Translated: CASSLQVTEAFF.

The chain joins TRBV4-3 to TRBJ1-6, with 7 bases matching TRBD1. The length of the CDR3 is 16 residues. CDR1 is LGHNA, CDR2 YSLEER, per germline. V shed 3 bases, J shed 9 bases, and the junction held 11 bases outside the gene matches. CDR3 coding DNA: TGCGCCAGCAGCCAGCTCGACAGGGAACAGCGTTCACCCCTCCACTTT. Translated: CASSQLDREQRSPLHF.

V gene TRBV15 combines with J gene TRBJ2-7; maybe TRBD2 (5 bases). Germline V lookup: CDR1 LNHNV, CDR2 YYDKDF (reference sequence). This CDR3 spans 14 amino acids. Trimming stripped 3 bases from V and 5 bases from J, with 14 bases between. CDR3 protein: CATSSDSLGDEQYF. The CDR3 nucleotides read TGTGCCACCAGCAGCGACTCGTTGGGAGACGAGCAGTACTTC.

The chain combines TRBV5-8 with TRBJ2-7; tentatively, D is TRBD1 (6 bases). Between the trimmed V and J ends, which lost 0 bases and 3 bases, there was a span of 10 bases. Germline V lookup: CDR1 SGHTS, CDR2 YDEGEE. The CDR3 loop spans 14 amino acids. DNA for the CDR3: TGTGCCAGCAGCTTGGGCAGGGGTGACTACGAGCAGTACTTC. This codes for CASSLGRGDYEQYF.

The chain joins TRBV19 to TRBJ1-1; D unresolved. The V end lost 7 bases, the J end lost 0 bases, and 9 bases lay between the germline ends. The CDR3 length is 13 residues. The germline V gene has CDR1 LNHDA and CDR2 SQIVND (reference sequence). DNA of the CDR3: TGTGCCAGTACTAGGGAATTGAACACTGAAGCTTTCTTT. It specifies CASTRELNTEAFF.

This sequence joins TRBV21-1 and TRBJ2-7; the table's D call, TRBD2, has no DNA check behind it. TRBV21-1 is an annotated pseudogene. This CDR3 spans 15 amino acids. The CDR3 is CASSKGSSGSIGQYF. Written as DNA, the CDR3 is TGTGCCAGCAGCAAAGGCTCTAGCGGGAGCATCGGGCAGTACTTC.

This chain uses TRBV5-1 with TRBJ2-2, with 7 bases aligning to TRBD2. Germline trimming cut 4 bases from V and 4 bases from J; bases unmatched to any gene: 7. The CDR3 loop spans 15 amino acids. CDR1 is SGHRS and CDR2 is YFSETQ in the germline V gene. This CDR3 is CASSLTREATGELFF. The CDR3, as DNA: TGCGCCAGCAGCCTCACCCGGGAGGCCACCGGGGAGCTGTTTTTT.

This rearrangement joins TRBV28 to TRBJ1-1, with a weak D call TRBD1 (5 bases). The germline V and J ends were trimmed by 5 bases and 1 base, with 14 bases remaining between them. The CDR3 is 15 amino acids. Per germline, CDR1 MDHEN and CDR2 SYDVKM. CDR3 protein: CASSLDRSWNTEAFF. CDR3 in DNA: TGTGCCAGCAGTCTCGACAGATCCTGGAACACTGAAGCTTTCTTT.

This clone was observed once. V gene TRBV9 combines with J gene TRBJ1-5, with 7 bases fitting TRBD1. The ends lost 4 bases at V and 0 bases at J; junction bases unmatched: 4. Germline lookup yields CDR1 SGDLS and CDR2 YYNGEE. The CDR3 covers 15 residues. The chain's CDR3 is CASSPGTDSNQPQHF. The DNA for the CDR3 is TGTGCCAGCAGCCCAGGGACAGATAGCAATCAGCCCCAGCATTTT.

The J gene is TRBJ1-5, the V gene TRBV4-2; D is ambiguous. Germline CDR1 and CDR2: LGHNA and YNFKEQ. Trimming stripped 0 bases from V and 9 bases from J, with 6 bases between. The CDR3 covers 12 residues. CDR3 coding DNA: TGTGCCAGCAGCCAAGAGGAAGGGCCCCAGCATTTT. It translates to CASSQEEGPQHF.

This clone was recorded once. The chain's CDR3 is CAISESSTDGYTF. CDR3 DNA: TGTGCCATCAGTGAGTCGAGTACTGATGGCTACACCTTC. This chain links TRBV10-3 with TRBJ1-2, with D uncertain. V lost 0 bases, J lost 6 bases, and 8 bases lay in between. Per germline, CDR1 ENHRY and CDR2 SYGVKD. The CDR3 totals 13 residues.

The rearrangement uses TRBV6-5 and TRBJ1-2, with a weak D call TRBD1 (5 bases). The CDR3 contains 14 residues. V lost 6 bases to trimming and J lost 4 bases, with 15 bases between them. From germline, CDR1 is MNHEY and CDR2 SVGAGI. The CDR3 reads CASRPLGTAYGYTF. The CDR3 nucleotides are TGTGCCAGCAGGCCTCTGGGGACCGCCTATGGCTACACCTTC.

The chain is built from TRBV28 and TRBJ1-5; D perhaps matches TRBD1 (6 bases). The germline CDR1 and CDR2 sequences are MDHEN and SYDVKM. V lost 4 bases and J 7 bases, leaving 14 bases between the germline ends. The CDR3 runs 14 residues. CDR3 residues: CASSSTGLRQPQHF. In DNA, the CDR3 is TGTGCCAGCAGTTCCACAGGGTTACGCCAGCCCCAGCATTTT.

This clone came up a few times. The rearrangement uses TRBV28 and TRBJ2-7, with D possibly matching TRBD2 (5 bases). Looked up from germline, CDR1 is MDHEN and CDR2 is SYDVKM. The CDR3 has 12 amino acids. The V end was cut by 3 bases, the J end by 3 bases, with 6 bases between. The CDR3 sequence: CASSFGSYEQYF. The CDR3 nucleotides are TGTGCCAGCAGTTTTGGGAGCTACGAGCAGTACTTC.

CDR3 sequence: CASSRGREETQYF. CDR3 DNA sequence: TGTGCCAGCAGTCGAGGGAGGGAAGAGACCCAGTACTTC. The gene calls are TRBV12-3 or TRBV12-4 and TRBJ2-5; TRBD2 agrees at 7 bases. This CDR3 contains 13 residues. V gave up 5 bases and J gave up 3 bases; unmatched junction bases: 3.

In nucleotides, the CDR3 is TGTGCCAGCAGCTCTCAAGCGGGAGGGCCCTACAATGAGCAGTTCTTC. It is translated as CASSSQAGGPYNEQFF. The V call is TRBV9, the J call TRBJ2-1; TRBD2 matches at 10 bases. Germline CDR1 and CDR2: SGDLS and YYNGEE. CDR3 length: 16 amino acids. The V segment lost 4 bases and the J segment 2 bases; nucleotides outside the gene matches: 6.

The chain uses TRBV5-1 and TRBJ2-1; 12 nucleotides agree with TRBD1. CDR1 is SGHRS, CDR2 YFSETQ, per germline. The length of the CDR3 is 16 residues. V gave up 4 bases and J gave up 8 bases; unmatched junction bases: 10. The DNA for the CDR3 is TGCGCCAGCAGCACTCAGGTGGGACAGGGGGCCTATGAGCAGTTCTTC. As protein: CASSTQVGQGAYEQFF.

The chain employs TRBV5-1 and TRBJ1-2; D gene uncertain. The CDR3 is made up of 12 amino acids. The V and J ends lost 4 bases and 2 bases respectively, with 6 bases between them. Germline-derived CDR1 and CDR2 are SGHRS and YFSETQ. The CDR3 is CASSPLNYGYTF. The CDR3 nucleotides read TGCGCCAGCAGCCCTCTGAACTATGGCTACACCTTC.

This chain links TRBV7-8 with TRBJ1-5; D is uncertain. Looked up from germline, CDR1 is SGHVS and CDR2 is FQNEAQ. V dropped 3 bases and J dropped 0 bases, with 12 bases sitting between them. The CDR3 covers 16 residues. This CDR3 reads CASSLGEVYSNQPQHF. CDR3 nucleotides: TGTGCCAGCAGCTTGGGTGAGGTTTATAGCAATCAGCCCCAGCATTTT.

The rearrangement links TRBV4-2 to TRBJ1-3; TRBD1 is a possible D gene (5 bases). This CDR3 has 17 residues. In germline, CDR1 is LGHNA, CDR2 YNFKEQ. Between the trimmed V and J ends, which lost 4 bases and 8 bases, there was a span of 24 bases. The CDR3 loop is CASSPLTTRGLGDTIYF. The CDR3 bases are TGTGCCAGCAGCCCCCTGACCACCCGGGGCCTGGGGGACACCATATATTTT.